A selection of T cell receptor beta chains follows, all from one sample in a study of vaccination and CD4 T cells after COVID-19. No antigen is known for these receptors. TCRdb called the PCR reads again in MiXCR, with one record for every CDR3 protein. The table has 9,500 or so distinct CDR3 sequences, roughly 25% seen once. The sequencing here drew on CD4+ T cells from blood, cultured in vitro, taken before SARS-CoV-2 vaccination. These receptor sequences come from a human donor who received a COVID-19 vaccine. Each CDR3 is given without its conserved first and last residue.

len	v_gene	j_gene	CDR3aa
13	TRBV20-1	TRBJ2-7	SARDPLPGAYEQY
12	TRBV27	TRBJ2-1	ASSLSTSIAEQF
10	TRBV24-1	TRBJ2-1	ATSDGLAGQF
9	TRBV29-1	TRBJ2-7	SVGESYEQY
15	TRBV11-3	TRBJ2-3	ASSLSRGGTSTDTQY
15	TRBV24-1	TRBJ2-3	ATSARRTGGLTDTQY
13	TRBV24-1	TRBJ2-2	ATSDLLGKTGELF
12	TRBV11-3	TRBJ1-2	ASSLGVGGYGYT
12	TRBV6-1	TRBJ1-2	ASSLGKSSYGYT
14	TRBV20-1	TRBJ2-5	SARNSGGASGETQY
12	TRBV19	TRBJ2-5	ASSIGGRRETQY
11	TRBV7-9	TRBJ2-1	ASSSGTGNEQF
12	TRBV2	TRBJ2-3	ASSESTAADTQY
13	TRBV5-4	TRBJ2-1	ASSPRDRGVYEQF
12	TRBV24-1	TRBJ1-5	ATSDAMGRQPQH
12	TRBV7-2	TRBJ2-5	ASSSAGGRETQY
12	TRBV12-3/TRBV12-4	TRBJ1-1	ASSLSVTRAEAF
14	TRBV6-1	TRBJ2-3	ASTADSALGEDTQY
9	TRBV6-1	TRBJ1-2	ASSRGYGYT
13	TRBV7-9	TRBJ1-4	ASSLEASSNEKLF
12	TRBV4-1	TRBJ1-6	ASSPGAYNSPLH
16	TRBV6-1	TRBJ1-3	ASSRTSTGPSIRDTIY
12	TRBV7-2	TRBJ1-2	ASSPRLAGGGYT
13	TRBV19	TRBJ2-6	ASSIMTAGANVLT
13	TRBV29-1	TRBJ1-2	SVSKGRVANYGYT
16	TRBV18	TRBJ2-3	ASSPVLAGGKSTDTQY
11	TRBV6-5	TRBJ1-1	ASSYVRDSEAF
11	TRBV6-1	TRBJ2-2	ASRRARTGELF
12	TRBV15	TRBJ1-1	ATSRRGSGTEAF
12	TRBV18	TRBJ2-7	ASSPGQGVHEQY
12	TRBV6-1	TRBJ2-7	ASLGQGGAYEQY
12	TRBV7-8	TRBJ2-1	ASSHRLALHEQF
13	TRBV20-1	TRBJ2-5	SAPLIGVSRETQY
16	TRBV2	TRBJ2-6	ASSEGALARSGANVLT
13	TRBV6-1	TRBJ1-1	ASGPGTGMNTEAF
11	TRBV4-1	TRBJ2-3	ASSQDWKNTQY
10	TRBV6-1	TRBJ1-2	ASRQGNYGYT
12	TRBV19	TRBJ2-1	ASSMGYSYNEQF
11	TRBV30	TRBJ1-6	AWVAGYNSPLH
12	TRBV28	TRBJ1-4	ASSLDSLDEKLF
13	TRBV2	TRBJ2-5	ASSEYLALSETQY
12	TRBV19	TRBJ1-6	ASSIDRDGSPLH
13	TRBV20-1	TRBJ2-7	SAQGLAGGSYEQY
16	TRBV12-3/TRBV12-4	TRBJ2-1	ASSLRLAGPSSYNEQF
10	TRBV5-4	TRBJ2-7	ASSLDGFEQY
10	TRBV7-2	TRBJ1-5	ASSPWGSPQH
9	TRBV20-1	TRBJ2-1	SARRRNEQF
12	TRBV12-3/TRBV12-4	TRBJ1-1	ASSFQGKDTEAF
15	TRBV21-1	TRBJ2-4	ASSKRWQERAKNIQY